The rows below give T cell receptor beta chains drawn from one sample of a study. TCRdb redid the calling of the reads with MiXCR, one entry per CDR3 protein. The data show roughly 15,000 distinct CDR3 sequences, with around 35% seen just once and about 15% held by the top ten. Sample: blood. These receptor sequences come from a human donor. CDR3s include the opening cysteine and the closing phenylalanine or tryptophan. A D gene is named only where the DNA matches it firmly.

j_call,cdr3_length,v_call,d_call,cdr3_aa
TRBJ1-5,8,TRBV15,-,CSNQPQHF
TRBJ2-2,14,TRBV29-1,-,CSAGRALSAGELFF
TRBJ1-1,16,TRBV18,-,CASSPNQGRANTEAFF
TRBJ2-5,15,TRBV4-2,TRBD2,CASSQVPGGWETQYF
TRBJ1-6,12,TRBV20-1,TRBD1,CSASLRGMALHF
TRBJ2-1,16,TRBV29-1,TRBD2,CSVELLAGVRVNEQFF
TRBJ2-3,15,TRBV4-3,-,CASSQENGKSAIRYF
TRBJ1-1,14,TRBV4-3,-,CASSQTRWNTEAFF
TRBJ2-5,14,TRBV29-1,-,CSVDQGGAAGTQYF
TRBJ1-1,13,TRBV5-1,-,CASSFEGLTEAFF
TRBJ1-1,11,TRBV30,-,CAWSDGGEAFF
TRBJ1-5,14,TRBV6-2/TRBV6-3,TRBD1,CASSSGQGNQPQHF
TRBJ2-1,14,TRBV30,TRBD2,CAWSVTGGGNEQFF
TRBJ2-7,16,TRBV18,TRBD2,CASSPGTSGSSYEQYF
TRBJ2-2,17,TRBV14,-,CASSQAGLVYSTGELFF
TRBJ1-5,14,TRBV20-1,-,CSAREGQKGQPQHF
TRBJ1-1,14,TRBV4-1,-,CASSQGTGRAEAFF
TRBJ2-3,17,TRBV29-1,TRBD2,CSVVGLAAPRGTDTQYF
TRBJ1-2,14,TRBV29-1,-,CSVTSEQVNYGYTF
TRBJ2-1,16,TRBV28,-,CASSLQPRGVRNEQFF